The entry below describes one T cell receptor beta chain. CDR1 and CDR2 from the germline V gene are GTSNPN and SVGIG (reference sequence). This CDR3 has 14 amino acids. V was clipped by 2 bases and J by 7 bases, with 12 bases between them. This sample stems from a study of blood T cell repertoires in COVID-19. Looking at the study overall: The samples span acute and convalescent COVID-19 from the United States, Italy and Spain. PBMCs, B-cell-depleted T cells, or T cells provided the cDNA or gDNA that made up the material.

Original processing methods: Estimation of nucleated cell counts was performed using reference gene primer amplification. The assay was immunoSEQ multiplex PCR, and TCRdb's table has in-frame clones only and misses some. V and J calls and clone size are those listed in that table; D and trimming were worked out from the DNA. The repertoire holds about 400,000 clones, with about 87% as singletons. The receptor was derived from a human donor in a cohort sampled during active COVID-19. Material: peripheral blood. This sequence joins TRBV30 and TRBJ1-6; D is undetermined. CDR3 in DNA: TGTGCCTGGAGTTCGGGGTTCGAGAATTCACCCCTCCACTTT. As protein: CAWSSGFENSPLHF.